A single sample gave rise to the 27 T cell receptor beta chains below, sequenced in a study of cytomegalovirus exposure and HLA in healthy donors. The study ran its PCR with 60 Vbeta and 13 Jbeta primers. TCRdb keeps only in-frame clones here, not all; method: immunoSEQ multiplex PCR. The sample includes 35,000 to 40,000 clones, around three fifths of them seen just once. Sequenced input: PBMCs. The receptors come from a man aged 50-59 years in good health and CMV-seropositive.

The chain employs TRBV29-1 and TRBJ1-1, with 8 bases matching TRBD1. The CDR3 covers 15 residues. The germline gives CDR1 SQVTM, CDR2 ANQGSEA. The trim removed 3 bases at V and 3 bases at J, leaving 9 bases unmatched. The CDR3 DNA is TGCAGCGTTGATTCGGCTTCACAGGGGGACACTGAAGCTTTCTTT. This codes for CSVDSASQGDTEAFF.

This clone has just a few counts. This chain uses TRBV6-1 with TRBJ2-5; 8 bases fit TRBD1. The CDR3 consists of 15 residues. V trimming: 4 bases; J trimming: 4 bases; junction bases outside the gene matches: 8. The V gene's germline CDR1 is MNHNS and CDR2 SASEGT. CDR3 in amino acids: CASSGKTGAPETQYF. The DNA for the CDR3 is TGTGCCAGCAGTGGAAAGACAGGGGCCCCAGAGACCCAGTACTTC.

The chain employs TRBV10-3 and TRBJ1-3; TRBD1 agrees at 8 bases. Trimming cost V 9 bases and J 1 base; bases outside gene matches: 8. The germline CDR1 and CDR2 sequences are ENHRY and SYGVKD. The CDR3 has 15 residues. CDR3 in amino acids: CAMHAGTGSGNTIYF. CDR3 nucleotides: TGTGCCATGCACGCCGGGACAGGTTCTGGAAACACCATATATTTT.

The V gene is TRBV29-1, the J gene TRBJ2-5, with 9 nucleotides matching TRBD1. The germline CDR1 and CDR2 sequences are SQVTM and ANQGSEA. Losses at the gene ends were 6 bases for V and 4 bases for J; bases not matched to a gene: 3. The CDR3 has 12 residues. This CDR3 is CSVVTGGETQYF. Written as DNA, the CDR3 is TGCAGCGTCGTGACAGGGGGAGAGACCCAGTACTTC.

About this clone itself: This CDR3 is also generated by other DNA sequences in the sample. This chain connects TRBV25-1 to TRBJ1-2; TRBD1 matches 7 bases. Germline trimming cut 4 bases from V and 8 bases from J; bases unmatched to any gene: 13. The CDR3 covers 15 residues. Germline V CDR1 and CDR2: MGHDK, SYGVNS. Here the CDR3 reads CASSAGDSWKKGYTF. The DNA of the CDR3 is TGTGCCAGCAGTGCAGGGGACAGCTGGAAGAAGGGCTACACCTTC.

This clone has a single count. The chain employs TRBV11-3 and TRBJ1-1, with TRBD1 identical over 7 bases. Germline CDR1 and CDR2: SGHNT and YENEEA. J was trimmed by 0 bases and V by 3 bases; bases with no gene match: 4. The CDR3 sequence is 15 residues long. The CDR3 is CASSFEGAMNTEAFF. CDR3 DNA: TGTGCCAGCAGCTTTGAGGGGGCCATGAACACTGAAGCTTTCTTT. The full variable domain, its missing parts supplied by reference TRBV11-3 and TRBJ1-1, is EAGVVQSPRYKIIEKKQPVAFWCNPISGHNTLYWYLQNLGQGPELLIRYENEEAVDDSQLPKDRFSAERLKGVDSTLKIQPAELGDSAVYLCASSFEGAMNTEAFFGQGTRLTVV.

J is TRBJ1-5 and V is TRBV2; no definite D call. Germline CDR1 and CDR2: SNHLY and FYNNEI. V dropped 8 bases and J dropped 9 bases, with 11 bases sitting between them. The CDR3 is 11 amino acids. The CDR3 is CASGLGGPQHF. As DNA, the CDR3 is TGTGCCAGCGGACTCGGTGGGCCCCAGCATTTT.

V and J are TRBV4-3 and TRBJ1-2, with D possibly TRBD1 on 6 matching bases. Germline V gene lookup returns CDR1 LGHNA and CDR2 YSLEER. CDR3 length equals 15 residues. The V end was cut by 0 bases, the J end by 7 bases, with 15 bases between. CDR3 coding DNA: TGCGCCAGCAGCCAAGATGTGGGGGGGGCGAGTGGCTACACCTTC. As protein: CASSQDVGGASGYTF.

This clone has just a few counts. The gene calls are TRBV27 and TRBJ1-1, with 7 bases aligning to TRBD1. Germline CDR1 and CDR2: MNHEY and SMNVEV (reference sequence). The J segment lost 0 bases and the V segment lost 8 bases, leaving 3 bases of the junction unmatched. The CDR3 has 13 residues. CDR3 amino acids: CASPGQMNTEAFF. Written as DNA, the CDR3 is TGTGCCAGCCCGGGACAGATGAACACTGAAGCTTTCTTT.

This clone showed up just once. This chain uses TRBV9 with TRBJ1-5; D remains ambiguous. Germline V CDR1 and CDR2: SGDLS, YYNGEE. The CDR3 is 13 amino acids. V was pared by 5 bases and J by 8 bases, with 14 bases between. Written as DNA, the CDR3 is TGTGCCAGCAGTTTCTCTGACAAGGAGCCCCAGCATTTT. Encoded protein: CASSFSDKEPQHF. The variable domain in full, completed from reference TRBV9 and TRBJ1-5, reads DSGVTQTPKHLITATGQRVTLRCSPRSGDLSVYWYQQSLDQGLQFLIQYYNGEERAKGNILERFSAQQFPDLHSELNLSSLELGDSALYFCASSFSDKEPQHFGDGTRLSIL.

Here the CDR3 reads CASSLEAGGNSPLHF. The CDR3 region has the DNA TGTGCCAGCAGCTTAGAAGCGGGAGGTAATTCACCCCTCCACTTT. The chain carries TRBV7-6 and TRBJ1-6; the D is unclear. Germline V gene data show CDR1 as SGHVS and CDR2 as FNYEAQ. CDR3 size: 15 residues. Trimming took 1 base from V and 6 from J, leaving 10 bases between them. Together with reference TRBV7-6 and TRBJ1-6, the CDR3 gives the full variable domain: GAGVSQSPRYKVTKRGQDVALRCDPISGHVSLYWYRQALGQGPEFLTYFNYEAQQDKSGLPNDRFSAERPEGSISTLTIQRTEQRDSAMYRCASSLEAGGNSPLHFGNGTRLTVT.

The rearrangement links TRBV4-3 to TRBJ1-1, with TRBD1 as a possible D gene (6 bases). CDR1 is LGHNA, CDR2 YSLEER, per germline. This CDR3 has 13 residues. The ends were cut back, 4 bases at V and 1 base at J, with 7 bases in the middle. DNA for the CDR3: TGCGCCAGCAGCCGACAGGAGAACACTGAAGCTTTCTTT. Protein product: CASSRQENTEAFF.

The chain recombines TRBV5-1 with TRBJ2-7, with D possibly TRBD2 on 5 matching bases. V was trimmed by 0 bases and J by 0 bases, leaving 13 bases between them. The CDR3 length is 16 residues. CDR1 is SGHRS, CDR2 YFSETQ, per germline. The CDR3: CASSLGAGRSSYEQYF. CDR3 in DNA: TGCGCCAGCAGCTTGGGGGCGGGCAGGAGCTCCTACGAGCAGTACTTC. Full variable domain (outside the CDR3, taken from reference TRBV5-1 and TRBJ2-7): KAGVTQTPRYLIKTRGQQVTLSCSPISGHRSVSWYQQTPGQGLQFLFEYFSETQRNKGNFPGRFSGRQFSNSRSEMNVSTLELGDSALYLCASSLGAGRSSYEQYFGPGTRLTVT.

This rearrangement joins TRBV2 to TRBJ1-4, with D unresolved. Trimming shortened V by 6 bases and J by 0 bases, and 20 bases separated the two germline ends. Germline CDR1 is SNHLY and CDR2 is FYNNEI. CDR3 length: 18 amino acids. CDR3 sequence reads: CASSVNRENLATNEKLFF. CDR3 in DNA: TGTGCCAGCAGCGTAAATCGGGAGAACCTTGCAACTAATGAAAAACTGTTTTTT.

The chain couples TRBV10-3 to TRBJ2-3; D remains ambiguous. This CDR3 has 14 residues. Germline V gives CDR1 ENHRY, CDR2 SYGVKD. V gave up 3 bases and J gave up 6 bases, with 13 bases separating them. The CDR3 is CAISEARNEDTQYF. The CDR3 DNA sequence: TGTGCCATCAGTGAAGCTAGAAACGAGGATACGCAGTATTTT.

The chain couples TRBV20-1 to TRBJ2-3, with 8 bases that match TRBD2. J lost 7 bases, V lost 3 bases, and 0 bases had no gene match. Germline loops: CDR1 DFQATT, CDR2 SNEGSKA (reference sequence). The CDR3 covers 11 residues. The CDR3 bases are TGCAGTGCTAGTAGCGGGAATACGCAGTATTTT. Translation gives CSASSGNTQYF.

CDR3 region: CASGWQGGNTEAFF. The CDR3 nucleotides read TGTGCCAGCGGTTGGCAGGGGGGGAACACTGAAGCTTTCTTT. This sequence joins TRBV11-3 and TRBJ1-1; 7 bases line up with TRBD1. Germline loops: CDR1 SGHNT, CDR2 YENEEA. This CDR3 has 14 amino acids. The V segment lost 8 bases and the J segment 1 base; nucleotides outside the gene matches: 7.

This clone turned up a few times. V and J are TRBV6-4 and TRBJ2-3, with D maybe TRBD1 (5 bases). This CDR3 is 16 amino acids long. Trimming took off 0 bases at V and 0 bases at J, with 10 bases between the two ends. CDR1 is MRHNA and CDR2 is SNTAGT in the germline V gene. The CDR3 reads CASSDSQGTSTDTQYF. In nucleotides, the CDR3 is TGTGCCAGCAGTGACTCTCAGGGTACTAGCACAGATACGCAGTATTTT.

This clone has only a few counts. The chain employs TRBV4-2 and TRBJ2-5; tentative D call: TRBD1 (6 bases). The germline CDR1 and CDR2 sequences are LGHNA and YNFKEQ. The CDR3 sequence is 14 residues long. The V and J ends lost 1 base and 0 bases respectively, with 6 bases between them. CDR3 coding DNA: TGTGCCAGCAGCCAAGGGACAGACCAAGAGACCCAGTACTTC. Amino acid sequence: CASSQGTDQETQYF.

This clone appeared a few times. The V and J genes are TRBV6-5 and TRBJ2-5, with a tentative D call TRBD1 (5 bases). V was cut by 0 bases and J by 5 bases, with 16 bases left in between. The CDR3 extends over 16 amino acids. The germline CDR1 and CDR2 sequences are MNHEY and SVGAGI. CDR3 in amino acids: CASSYSYQGNGETQYF. DNA of the CDR3: TGTGCCAGCAGTTACTCGTATCAGGGAAATGGGGAGACCCAGTACTTC.

This chain uses TRBV30 with TRBJ1-1; D remains ambiguous. CDR1 is GTSNPN and CDR2 is SVGIG in the germline V gene (reference sequence). Trimming removed 0 bases at V and 4 bases at J, with 9 bases between. The CDR3 has 13 amino acids. The CDR3 nucleotides read TGTGCCTGGAGTGTTACCGCGGGCACTGAAGCTTTCTTT. This gives the protein CAWSVTAGTEAFF.

The genes are TRBV6-5 and TRBJ1-2, with D possibly being TRBD1 (6 bases). The V gene's germline CDR1 is MNHEY and CDR2 SVGAGI. The V and J ends lost 2 bases and 4 bases respectively, with 17 bases between them. The CDR3 totals 16 residues. The CDR3 region has the DNA TGTGCCAGCAGTTACGTCTGGGACACCCTAAGCTATGGCTACACCTTC. This encodes CASSYVWDTLSYGYTF.

V and J are TRBV28 and TRBJ2-7, with 10 bases matching TRBD1. Germline trimming cut 9 bases from V and 5 bases from J; bases unmatched to any gene: 10. Germline lookup yields CDR1 MDHEN and CDR2 SYDVKM. The CDR3 length is 14 residues. Here the CDR3 reads CASINPTGGNEQYF. The DNA of the CDR3 is TGTGCCAGTATTAACCCGACAGGGGGCAACGAGCAGTACTTC.

The chain carries TRBV7-9 and TRBJ1-2, with 7 bases aligning to TRBD1. CDR3 length: 14 amino acids. After removal of 5 bases from V and 5 bases from J, the junction contained 8 bases not matched to a gene. Germline V gives CDR1 SEHNR, CDR2 FQNEAQ (reference sequence). CDR3 loop: CASSPQGQVYGYTF. CDR3 nucleotide sequence: TGTGCCAGCAGCCCGCAAGGACAGGTTTATGGCTACACCTTC.

The chain has TRBV7-6 and TRBJ2-5; D remains ambiguous. Trimming took 1 base from V and 4 from J, leaving 13 bases between them. The CDR3 consists of 15 residues. Germline CDR1 is SGHVS and CDR2 is FNYEAQ. The CDR3 DNA is TGTGCCAGCAGCTTAGGGGTAGTACTACGAGAGACCCAGTACTTC. This encodes CASSLGVVLRETQYF. The variable domain in full, with the rest retrieved from reference TRBV7-6 and TRBJ2-5, is GAGVSQSPRYKVTKRGQDVALRCDPISGHVSLYWYRQALGQGPEFLTYFNYEAQQDKSGLPNDRFSAERPEGSISTLTIQRTEQRDSAMYRCASSLGVVLRETQYFGPGTRLLVL.

The rearrangement joins TRBV9 to TRBJ1-2; no clear D. This CDR3 comprises 14 residues. The V end lost 0 bases, the J end lost 1 base, and 7 bases lay between the germline ends. Germline CDR1 reads SGDLS; CDR2 reads YYNGEE. The CDR3 protein is CASSVGNSNYGYTF. In DNA form, the CDR3 reads TGTGCCAGCAGCGTAGGGAACAGTAACTATGGCTACACCTTC.

The rearrangement links TRBV5-4 to TRBJ1-3, with 9 bases fitting TRBD1. Germline lookup yields CDR1 SGHNT and CDR2 YYREEE (reference sequence). This CDR3 has 15 amino acids. V lost 4 bases to trimming and J lost 2 bases; unmatched junction nucleotides: 4. CDR3: CASSDNRGPGNTIYF. CDR3 in DNA: TGTGCCAGCAGCGATAACAGGGGGCCTGGAAACACCATATATTTT. Filled out from reference TRBV5-4 and TRBJ1-3, the complete variable domain reads ETGVTQSPTHLIKTRGQQVTLRCSSQSGHNTVSWYQQALGQGPQFIFQYYREEENGRGNFPPRFSGLQFPNYSSELNVNALELDDSALYLCASSDNRGPGNTIYFGEGSWLTVV.